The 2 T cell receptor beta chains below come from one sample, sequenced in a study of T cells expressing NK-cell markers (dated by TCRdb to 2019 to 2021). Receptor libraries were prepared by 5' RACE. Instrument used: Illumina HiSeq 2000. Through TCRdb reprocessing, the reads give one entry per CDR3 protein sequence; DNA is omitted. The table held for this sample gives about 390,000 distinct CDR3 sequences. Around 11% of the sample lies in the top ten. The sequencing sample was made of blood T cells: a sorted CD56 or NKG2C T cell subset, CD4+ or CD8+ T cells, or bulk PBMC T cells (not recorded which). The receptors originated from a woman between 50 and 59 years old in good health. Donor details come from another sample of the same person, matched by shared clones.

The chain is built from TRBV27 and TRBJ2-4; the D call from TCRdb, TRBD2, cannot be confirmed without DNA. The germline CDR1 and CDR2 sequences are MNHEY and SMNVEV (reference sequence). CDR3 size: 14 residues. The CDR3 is CASSLRGARNIQYF.

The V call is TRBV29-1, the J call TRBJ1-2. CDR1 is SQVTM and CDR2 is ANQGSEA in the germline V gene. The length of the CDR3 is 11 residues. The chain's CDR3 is CSVRVADGYTF.